This T cell receptor (beta chain) was sequenced for a study of shared clonotypes between healthy human individuals. Deep was the level used in running the assay. The genomic DNA of each subset was split evenly across several immunoSEQ plates. Replicate PCRs were loaded with approximately 300 ng DNA from unsorted PBMC, around 28,000 T cell genomes. Unsorted PBMCs provided DNA that was sequenced on ten immunoSEQ deep assay plates. Measured with immunoSEQ multiplex PCR; TCRdb has only the in-frame clones, and not every one. Of about half a million clones in the sample, about 85% were seen once. CDR1 is SGHRS and CDR2 is YFSETQ in the germline V gene. The CDR3 sequence is 15 residues long. J lost 8 bases, V lost 2 bases, and 12 bases had no gene match.

This clonotype originated in a woman between 35 and 50 years old in good health. Some clones in this sample may be carry-over from other donors' samples. The chain recombines TRBV5-1 with TRBJ1-1; 7 positions agree with TRBD1. Sequencing was carried out using PBMCs. In DNA, the CDR3 is TGCGCCAGCAGCTTAGGACAGGTTGTAGGTTTAGAAGCTTTCTTT. Amino acid sequence: CASSLGQVVGLEAFF.